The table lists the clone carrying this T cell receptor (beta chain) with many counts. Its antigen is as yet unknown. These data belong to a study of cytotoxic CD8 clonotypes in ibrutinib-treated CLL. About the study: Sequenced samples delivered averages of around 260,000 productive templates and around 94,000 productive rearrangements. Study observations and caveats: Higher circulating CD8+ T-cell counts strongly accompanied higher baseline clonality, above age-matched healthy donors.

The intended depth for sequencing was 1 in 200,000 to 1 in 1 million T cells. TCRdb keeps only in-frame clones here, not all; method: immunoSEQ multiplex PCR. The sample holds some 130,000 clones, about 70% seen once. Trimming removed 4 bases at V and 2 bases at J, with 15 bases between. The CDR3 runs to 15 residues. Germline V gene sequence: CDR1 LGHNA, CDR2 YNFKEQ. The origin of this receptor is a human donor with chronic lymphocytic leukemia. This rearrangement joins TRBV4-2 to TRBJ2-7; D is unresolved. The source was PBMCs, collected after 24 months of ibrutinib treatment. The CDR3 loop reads CASSPTYGGPYEQYF. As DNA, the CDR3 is TGTGCCAGCAGCCCGACCTATGGTGGGCCCTACGAGCAGTACTTC.